This entry features one TCR beta chain sequence. Its specific antigen is unknown. There are no base qualities to consult, and no much larger clone falls within one base. CDR1 and CDR2 are read off the germline V gene as SGDLS and YYNGEE. Spanning cysteine to phenylalanine, the CDR3 consists of 13 amino acids. Solely the CDR3 DNA is kept, with 39 bases framed from the first base. V loses 4 bases, J loses 2 bases, and the germline ends lie 8 bases apart. The entry originates in a study of blood T cell repertoires in COVID-19 (TCRdb year 2020). A note on the overall study: The collaborator samples originated in the United States, Italy and Spain and spanned the acute and convalescent phases of COVID-19. The prospective study material was composed of cDNA or gDNA derived from T cells, B-cell-depleted T cells, or PBMCs. Deeply sampled blood TCRbeta repertoires from subjects exposed to, actively infected with, or recovered from COVID-19 were included in the dataset. A freely available public database, intended as a resource for researchers studying the immune response to SARS-CoV-2, is where the repertoires were released. Samples were obtained from the ongoing ImmuneRACE study (first 160 participants) and from roughly 1,300 subjects provided by 6 global collaborators. Nearly every sample came with metadata listing a de-identified subject ID, COVID-19 status, age in years and sex. Where available, HLA class I and class II types were taken from metadata supplied by the sample provider and were not determined by assay-based typing.

Collaborating institutions collected whole blood in K2EDTA tubes following their own protocols. Collaborator samples were shipped for TCRbeta analysis as frozen whole blood, isolated PBMCs, or DNA extracted from either sample type. TCRbeta CDR3 regions were amplified from genomic DNA by means of the immunoSEQ Assay, a bias-controlled multiplex PCR. The original methods were these. The number of nucleated cells in each sample was estimated by amplification of reference gene primers within the assay. Sequence reads were collapsed and filtered to measure the absolute abundance of every unique TCRbeta CDR3 rearrangement. For each sample, productive Simpson clonality was calculated as the square root of Simpson's diversity index over productive rearrangements. The clones in this table, taken by TCRdb from immuneACCESS, are in-frame only. Not every clone is retained; where verified, under half of the shortfall comes from an unresolved V gene, and the cause of the rest is unknown. V, J and clone size are those of that table, while D and trimming were read from the DNA. Present in this sample are approximately 180,000 clones, over 75% of which were seen just once. The biggest ten clones account for around 2.7% of the sample.

Overall study results and their limits: Clinical and demographic metadata were provided uncurated, with the amount varying by source and participant.

This receptor was obtained from a man between 35 and 55 years old with active or convalescent COVID-19. What was sequenced was peripheral blood. This chain joins TRBV9 to TRBJ2-3, with the D segment identity uncertain. DNA sequence: TGTGCCAGCAGCTCCGCGGTCACAGATACGCAGTATTTT. Translated, this gives CASSSAVTDTQYF.